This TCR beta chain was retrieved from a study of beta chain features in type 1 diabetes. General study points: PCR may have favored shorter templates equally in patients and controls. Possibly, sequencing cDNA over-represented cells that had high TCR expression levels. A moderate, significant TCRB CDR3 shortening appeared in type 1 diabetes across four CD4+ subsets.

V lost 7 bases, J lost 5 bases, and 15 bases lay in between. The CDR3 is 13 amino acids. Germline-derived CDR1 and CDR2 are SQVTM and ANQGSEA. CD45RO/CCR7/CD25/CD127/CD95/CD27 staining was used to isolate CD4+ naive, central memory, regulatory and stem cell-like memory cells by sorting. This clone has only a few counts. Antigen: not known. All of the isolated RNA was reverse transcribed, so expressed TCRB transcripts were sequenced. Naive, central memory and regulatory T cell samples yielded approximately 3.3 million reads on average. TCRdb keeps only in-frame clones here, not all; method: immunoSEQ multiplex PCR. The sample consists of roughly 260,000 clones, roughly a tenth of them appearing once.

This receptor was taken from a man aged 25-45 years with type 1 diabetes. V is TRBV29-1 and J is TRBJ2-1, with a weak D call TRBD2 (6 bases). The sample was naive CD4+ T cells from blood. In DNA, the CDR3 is TGCAGCGCGGGACTGTCGGGTGACAATGAGCAGTTCTTC. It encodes CSAGLSGDNEQFF.